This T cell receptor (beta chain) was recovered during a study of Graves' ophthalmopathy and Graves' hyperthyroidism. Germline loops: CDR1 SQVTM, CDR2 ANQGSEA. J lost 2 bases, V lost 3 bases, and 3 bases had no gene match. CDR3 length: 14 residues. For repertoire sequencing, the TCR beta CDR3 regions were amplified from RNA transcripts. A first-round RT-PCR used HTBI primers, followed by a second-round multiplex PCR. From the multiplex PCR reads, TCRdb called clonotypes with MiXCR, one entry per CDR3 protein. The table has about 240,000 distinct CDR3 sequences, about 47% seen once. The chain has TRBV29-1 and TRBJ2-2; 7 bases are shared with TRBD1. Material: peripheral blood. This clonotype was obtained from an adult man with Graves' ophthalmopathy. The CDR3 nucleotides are TGCAGCGTTGAGCGAGGGGGCAACACCGGGGAGCTGTTTTTT. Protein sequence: CSVERGGNTGELFF.